This passage covers 5 T cell receptor beta chains from one sample sequenced in a study of chemoradiotherapy in HPV16-positive cancers. Clones were read by immunoSEQ multiplex PCR, and TCRdb kept only the in-frame ones, dropping some. The sample carries about 68,000 clones, 88% recorded once. The sequenced sample was blood, obtained from a patient who underwent chemoradiotherapy. These receptors were obtained from a human donor with HPV-associated anogenital cancer.

The V call is TRBV7-2, the J call TRBJ2-2; 14 positions match TRBD2. Per the germline V gene, CDR1 is SGHTA and CDR2 is FQGNSA. The CDR3 has 16 amino acids. Germline trimming cut 10 bases from V and 5 bases from J; bases unmatched to any gene: 9. In nucleotides, the CDR3 is TGTGCCACCCCGGGACTAGCGGGAGCACGGACCGGGGAGCTGTTTTTT. Encoded protein: CATPGLAGARTGELFF. Supplemented by reference TRBV7-2 and TRBJ2-2, the full variable domain reads GAGVSQSPSNKVTEKGKDVELRCDPISGHTALYWYRQSLGQGLEFLIYFQGNSAPDKSGLPSDRFSAERTGGSVSTLTIQRTQQEDSAVYLCATPGLAGARTGELFFGEGSRLTVL.

The V and J genes are TRBV29-1 and TRBJ1-3; TRBD1 agrees at 9 bases. Trimming removed 1 base from V and 0 bases from J; junction bases left unmatched: 10. This CDR3 has 18 amino acids. Per germline, CDR1 SQVTM and CDR2 ANQGSEA. The CDR3 DNA sequence: TGCAGCGTTGAAGTCCCGGGACAGGGCTCGAGCTCTGGAAACACCATATATTTT. Protein product: CSVEVPGQGSSSGNTIYF.

This chain connects TRBV6-5 to TRBJ1-2, with 9 bases aligning to TRBD1. The CDR3 runs to 14 residues. V dropped 6 bases and J dropped 8; count of bases not matched to a gene: 10. Per the germline V gene, CDR1 is MNHEY and CDR2 is SVGAGI. CDR3 in amino acids: CASRSRDRASGYTF. DNA of the CDR3: TGTGCCAGCAGGTCCCGGGACAGGGCCTCCGGCTACACCTTC.

J is TRBJ2-5 and V is TRBV28, with D perhaps TRBD1 (6 bases). V was trimmed by 2 bases and J by 4 bases, leaving 11 bases between them. The CDR3 loop spans 14 amino acids. Germline CDR1 is MDHEN and CDR2 is SYDVKM. CDR3 nucleotides: TGTGCCAGCAGTTTAAAGGGACACTTAGAGACCCAGTACTTC. Its protein is CASSLKGHLETQYF.

The V gene is TRBV5-5, the J gene TRBJ1-2; D not resolved. Trimming stripped 4 bases from V and 1 base from J, with 11 bases between. Germline V gene data show CDR1 as SGHKS and CDR2 as YYEKEE (reference sequence). The length of the CDR3 is 14 residues. The CDR3 DNA reads TGTGCCAGCAGCCGAAGAGGAAGTAACTATGGCTACACCTTC. As protein: CASSRRGSNYGYTF. The variable domain in full, with the rest retrieved from reference TRBV5-5 and TRBJ1-2, is DAGVTQSPTHLIKTRGQQVTLRCSPISGHKSVSWYQQVLGQGPQFIFQYYEKEERGRGNFPDRFSARQFPNYSSELNVNALLLGDSALYLCASSRRGSNYGYTFGSGTRLTVV.